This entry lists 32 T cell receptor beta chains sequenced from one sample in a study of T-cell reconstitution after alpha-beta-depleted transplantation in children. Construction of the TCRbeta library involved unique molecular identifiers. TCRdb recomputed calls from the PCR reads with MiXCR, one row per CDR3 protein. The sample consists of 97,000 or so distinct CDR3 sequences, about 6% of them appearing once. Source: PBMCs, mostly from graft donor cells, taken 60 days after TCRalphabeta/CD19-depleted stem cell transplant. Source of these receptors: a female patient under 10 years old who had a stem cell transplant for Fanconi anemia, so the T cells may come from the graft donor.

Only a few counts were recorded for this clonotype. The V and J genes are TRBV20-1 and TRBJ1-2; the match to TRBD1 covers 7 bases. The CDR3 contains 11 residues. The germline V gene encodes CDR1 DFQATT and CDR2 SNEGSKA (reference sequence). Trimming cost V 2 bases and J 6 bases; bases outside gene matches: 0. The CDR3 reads CSARQGDGYTF. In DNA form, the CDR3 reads TGCAGTGCTAGACAGGGGGATGGCTACACCTTC.

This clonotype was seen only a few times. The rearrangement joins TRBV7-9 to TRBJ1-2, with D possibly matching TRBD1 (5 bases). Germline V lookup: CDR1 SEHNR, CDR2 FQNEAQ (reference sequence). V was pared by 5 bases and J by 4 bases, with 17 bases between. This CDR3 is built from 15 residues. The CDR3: CASSGPGRLSYGYTF. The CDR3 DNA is TGTGCCAGCAGCGGTCCGGGACGCCTTTCCTATGGCTACACCTTC.

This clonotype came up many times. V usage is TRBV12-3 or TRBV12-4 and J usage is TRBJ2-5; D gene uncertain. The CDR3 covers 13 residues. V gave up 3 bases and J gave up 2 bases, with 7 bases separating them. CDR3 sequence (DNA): TGTGCCAGCAGTTTTTGGGAACAAGAGACCCAGTACTTC. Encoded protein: CASSFWEQETQYF.

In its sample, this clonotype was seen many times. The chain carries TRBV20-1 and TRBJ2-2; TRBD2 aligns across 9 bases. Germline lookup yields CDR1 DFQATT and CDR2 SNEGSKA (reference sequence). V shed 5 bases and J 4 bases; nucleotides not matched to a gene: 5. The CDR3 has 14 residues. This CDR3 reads CSASSGGITGELFF. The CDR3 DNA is TGCAGTGCTTCGAGCGGGGGGATCACCGGGGAGCTGTTTTTT.

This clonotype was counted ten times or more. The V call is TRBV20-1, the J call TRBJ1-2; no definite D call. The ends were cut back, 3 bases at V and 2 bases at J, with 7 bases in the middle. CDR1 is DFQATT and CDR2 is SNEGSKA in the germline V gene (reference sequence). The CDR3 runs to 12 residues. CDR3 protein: CSARGPNYGYTF. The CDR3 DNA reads TGCAGTGCTAGGGGTCCGAACTATGGCTACACCTTC.

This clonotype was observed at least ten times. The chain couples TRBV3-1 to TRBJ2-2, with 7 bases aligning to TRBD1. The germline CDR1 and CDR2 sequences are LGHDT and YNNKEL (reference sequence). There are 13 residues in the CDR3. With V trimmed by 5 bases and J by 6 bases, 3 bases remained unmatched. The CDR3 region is CASSFGTAGELFF. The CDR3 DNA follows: TGTGCCAGCAGCTTTGGGACAGCCGGGGAGCTGTTTTTT.

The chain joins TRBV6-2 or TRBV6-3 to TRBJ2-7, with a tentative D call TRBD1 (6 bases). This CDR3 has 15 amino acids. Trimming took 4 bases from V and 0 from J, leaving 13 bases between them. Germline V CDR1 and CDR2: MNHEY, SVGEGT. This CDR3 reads CASSFGQLHSYEQYF. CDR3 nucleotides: TGTGCCAGCAGTTTCGGACAGTTACACTCCTACGAGCAGTACTTC.

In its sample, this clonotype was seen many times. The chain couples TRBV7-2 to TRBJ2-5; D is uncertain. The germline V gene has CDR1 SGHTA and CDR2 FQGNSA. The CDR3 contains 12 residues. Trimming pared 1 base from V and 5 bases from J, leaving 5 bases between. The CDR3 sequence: CASSLVGETQYF. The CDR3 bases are TGTGCCAGCAGCTTAGTAGGGGAGACCCAGTACTTC.

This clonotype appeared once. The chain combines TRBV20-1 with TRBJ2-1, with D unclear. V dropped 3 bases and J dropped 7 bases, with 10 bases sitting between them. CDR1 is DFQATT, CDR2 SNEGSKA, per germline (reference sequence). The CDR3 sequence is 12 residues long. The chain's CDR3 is CSASDPFNEQFF. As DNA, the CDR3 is TGCAGTGCTAGTGATCCTTTTAATGAGCAGTTCTTC.

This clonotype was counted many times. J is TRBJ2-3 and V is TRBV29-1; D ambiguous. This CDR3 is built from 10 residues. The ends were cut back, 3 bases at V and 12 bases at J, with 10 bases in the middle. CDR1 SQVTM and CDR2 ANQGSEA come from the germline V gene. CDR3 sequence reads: CSVEHLPQYF. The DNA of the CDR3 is TGCAGCGTTGAGCACCTCCCCCAGTATTTT.

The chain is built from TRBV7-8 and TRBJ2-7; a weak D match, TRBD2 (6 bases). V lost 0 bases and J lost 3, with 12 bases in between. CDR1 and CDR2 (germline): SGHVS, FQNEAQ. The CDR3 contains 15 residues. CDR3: CASSLASGSFYEQYF. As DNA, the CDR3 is TGTGCCAGCAGCTTAGCTAGCGGCAGCTTCTACGAGCAGTACTTC.

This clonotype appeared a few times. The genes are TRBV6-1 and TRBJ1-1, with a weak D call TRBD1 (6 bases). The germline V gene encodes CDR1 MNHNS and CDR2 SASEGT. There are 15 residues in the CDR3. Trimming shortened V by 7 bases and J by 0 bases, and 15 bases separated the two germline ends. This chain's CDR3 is CASTPGQYMNTEAFF. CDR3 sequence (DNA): TGTGCCAGCACACCTGGACAGTATATGAACACTGAAGCTTTCTTT.

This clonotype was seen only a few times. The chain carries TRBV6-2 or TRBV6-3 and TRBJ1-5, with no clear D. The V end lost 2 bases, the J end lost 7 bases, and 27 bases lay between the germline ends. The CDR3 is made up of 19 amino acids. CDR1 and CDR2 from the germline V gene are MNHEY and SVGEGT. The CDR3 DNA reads TGTGCCAGCAGTTACAAGCGGCTTTCGGTAGAGGTAAGGGAGCAGCCCCAGCATTTT. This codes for CASSYKRLSVEVREQPQHF.

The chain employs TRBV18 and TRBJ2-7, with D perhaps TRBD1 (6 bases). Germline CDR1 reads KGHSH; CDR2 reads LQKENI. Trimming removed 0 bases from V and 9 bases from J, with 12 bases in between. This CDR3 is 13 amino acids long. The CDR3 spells CASSPPPGVVQYF. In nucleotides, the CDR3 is TGTGCCAGCTCACCACCCCCAGGGGTCGTGCAGTACTTC.

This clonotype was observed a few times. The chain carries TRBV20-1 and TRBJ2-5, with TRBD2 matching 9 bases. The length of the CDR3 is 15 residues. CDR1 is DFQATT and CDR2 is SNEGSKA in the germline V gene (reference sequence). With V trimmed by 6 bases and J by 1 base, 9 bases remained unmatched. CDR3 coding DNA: TGCAGTGCCCCCCCCCGACTAGCGGCCCAAGAGACCCAGTACTTC. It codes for CSAPPRLAAQETQYF.

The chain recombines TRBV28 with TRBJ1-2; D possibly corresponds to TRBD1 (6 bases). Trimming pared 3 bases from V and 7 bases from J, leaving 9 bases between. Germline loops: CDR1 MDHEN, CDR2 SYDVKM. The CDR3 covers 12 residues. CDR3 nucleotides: TGTGCCAGCAGTTTTTTACAGGGTGGCTACACCTTC. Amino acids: CASSFLQGGYTF.

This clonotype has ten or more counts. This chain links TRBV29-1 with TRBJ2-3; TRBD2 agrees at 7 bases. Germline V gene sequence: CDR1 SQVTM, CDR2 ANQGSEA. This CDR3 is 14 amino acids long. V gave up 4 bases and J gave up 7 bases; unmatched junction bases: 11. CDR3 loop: CSVGGLAEGYTQYF. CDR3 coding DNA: TGCAGCGTTGGAGGGCTAGCGGAAGGGTATACGCAGTATTTT.

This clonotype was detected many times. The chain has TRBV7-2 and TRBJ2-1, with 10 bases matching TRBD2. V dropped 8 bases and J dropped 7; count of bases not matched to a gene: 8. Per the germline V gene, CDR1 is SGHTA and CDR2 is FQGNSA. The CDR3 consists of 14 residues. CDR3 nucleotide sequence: TGTGCCAGCCAAGCGGGAGGGGCGCGGAATGAGCAGTTCTTC. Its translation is CASQAGGARNEQFF. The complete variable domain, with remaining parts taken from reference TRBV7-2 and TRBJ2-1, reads GAGVSQSPSNKVTEKGKDVELRCDPISGHTALYWYRQSLGQGLEFLIYFQGNSAPDKSGLPSDRFSAERTGGSVSTLTIQRTQQEDSAVYLCASQAGGARNEQFFGPGTRLTVL.

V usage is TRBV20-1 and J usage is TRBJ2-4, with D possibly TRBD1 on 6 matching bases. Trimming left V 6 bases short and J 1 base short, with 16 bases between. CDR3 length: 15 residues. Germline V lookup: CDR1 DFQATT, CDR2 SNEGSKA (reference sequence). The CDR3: CSAVTPRGAKNIQYF. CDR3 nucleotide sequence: TGCAGTGCCGTAACCCCTAGGGGGGCCAAAAACATTCAGTACTTC.

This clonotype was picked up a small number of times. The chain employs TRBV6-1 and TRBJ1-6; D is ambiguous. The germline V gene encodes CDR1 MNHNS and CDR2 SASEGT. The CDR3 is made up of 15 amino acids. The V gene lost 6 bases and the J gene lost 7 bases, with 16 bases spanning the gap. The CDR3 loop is CASSPGNVWNSPLHF. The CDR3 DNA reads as TGTGCCAGCAGCCCGGGAAACGTTTGGAATTCACCCCTCCACTTT.

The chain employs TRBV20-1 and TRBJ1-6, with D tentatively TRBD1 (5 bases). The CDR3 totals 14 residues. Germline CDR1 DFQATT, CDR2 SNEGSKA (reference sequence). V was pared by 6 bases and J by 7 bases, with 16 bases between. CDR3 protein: CSALGTGSNSPLHF. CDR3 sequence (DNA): TGCAGTGCCCTAGGGACCGGGTCGAATTCACCCCTCCACTTT.

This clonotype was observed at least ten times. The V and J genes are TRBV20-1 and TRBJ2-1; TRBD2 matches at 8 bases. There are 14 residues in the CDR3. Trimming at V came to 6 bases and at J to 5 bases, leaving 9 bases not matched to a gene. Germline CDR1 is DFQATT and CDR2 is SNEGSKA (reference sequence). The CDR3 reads CSANGGGENNEQFF. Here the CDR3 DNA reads TGCAGTGCCAACGGGGGGGGAGAGAACAATGAGCAGTTCTTC.

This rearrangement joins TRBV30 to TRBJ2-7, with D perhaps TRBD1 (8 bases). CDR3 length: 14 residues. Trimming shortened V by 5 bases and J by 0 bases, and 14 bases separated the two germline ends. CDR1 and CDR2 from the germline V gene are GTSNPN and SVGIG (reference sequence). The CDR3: CAWDRGGSSYEQYF. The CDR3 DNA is TGTGCCTGGGACAGGGGCGGGAGCTCCTACGAGCAGTACTTC.

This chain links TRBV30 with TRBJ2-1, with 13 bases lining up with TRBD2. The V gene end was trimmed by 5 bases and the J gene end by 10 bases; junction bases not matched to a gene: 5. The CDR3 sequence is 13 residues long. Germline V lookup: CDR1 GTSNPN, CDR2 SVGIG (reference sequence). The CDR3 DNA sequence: TGTGCCTGGGGACTAGCGGGAGCAGGGGAGCAGTTCTTC. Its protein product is CAWGLAGAGEQFF. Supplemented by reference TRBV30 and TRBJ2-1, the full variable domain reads SQTIHQWPATLVQPVGSPLSLECTVEGTSNPNLYWYRQAAGRGLQLLFYSVGIGQISSEVPQNLSASRPQDRQFILSSKKLLLSDSGFYLCAWGLAGAGEQFFGPGTRLTVL.

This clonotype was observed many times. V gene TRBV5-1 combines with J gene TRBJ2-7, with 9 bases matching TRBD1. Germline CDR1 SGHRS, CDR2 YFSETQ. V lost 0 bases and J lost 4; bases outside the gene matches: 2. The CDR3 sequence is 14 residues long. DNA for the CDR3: TGCGCCAGCAGCTTGGTTGGGACAGGGTACGAGCAGTACTTC. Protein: CASSLVGTGYEQYF.

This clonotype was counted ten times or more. The CDR3 sequence is CASSTTRIHTQYF. CDR3 bases: TGTGCCAGCAGCACAACTAGGATCCATACGCAGTATTTT. The rearrangement joins TRBV9 to TRBJ2-3, with a weak D call TRBD2 (5 bases). Trimming stripped 4 bases from V and 7 bases from J, with 13 bases between. The CDR3 runs 13 residues. CDR1 and CDR2 from the germline V gene are SGDLS and YYNGEE.

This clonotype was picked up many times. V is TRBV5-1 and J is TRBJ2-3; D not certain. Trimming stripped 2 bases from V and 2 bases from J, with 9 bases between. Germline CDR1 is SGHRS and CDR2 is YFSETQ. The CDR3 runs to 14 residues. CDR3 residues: CASSLKSLTDTQYF. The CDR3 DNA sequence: TGCGCCAGCAGCTTAAAGTCCCTCACAGATACGCAGTATTTT.

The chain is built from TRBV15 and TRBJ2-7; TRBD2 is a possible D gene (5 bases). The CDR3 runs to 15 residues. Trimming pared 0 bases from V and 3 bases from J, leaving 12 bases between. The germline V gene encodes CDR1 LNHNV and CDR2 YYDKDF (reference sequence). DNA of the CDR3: TGTGCCACCAGCAGAGATTTACGAGGGAGCTACGAGCAGTACTTC. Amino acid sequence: CATSRDLRGSYEQYF.

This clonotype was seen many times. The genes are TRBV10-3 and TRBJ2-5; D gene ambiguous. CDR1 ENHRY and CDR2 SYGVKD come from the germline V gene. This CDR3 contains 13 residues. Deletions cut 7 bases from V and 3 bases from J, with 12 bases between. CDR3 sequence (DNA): TGTGCCATCAAGAGGTCCGTAAAAGAGACCCAGTACTTC. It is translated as CAIKRSVKETQYF.

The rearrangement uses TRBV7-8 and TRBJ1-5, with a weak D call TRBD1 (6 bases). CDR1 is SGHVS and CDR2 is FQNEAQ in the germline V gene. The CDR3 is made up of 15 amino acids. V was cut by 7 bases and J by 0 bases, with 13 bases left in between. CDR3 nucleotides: TGTGCCAGCACCAGGACAGTTAATAGCAATCAGCCCCAGCATTTT. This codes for CASTRTVNSNQPQHF. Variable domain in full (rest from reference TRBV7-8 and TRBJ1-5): GAGVSQSPRYKVAKRGQDVALRCDPISGHVSLFWYQQALGQGPEFLTYFQNEAQLDKSGLPSDRFFAERPEGSVSTLKIQRTQQEDSAVYLCASTRTVNSNQPQHFGDGTRLSIL.

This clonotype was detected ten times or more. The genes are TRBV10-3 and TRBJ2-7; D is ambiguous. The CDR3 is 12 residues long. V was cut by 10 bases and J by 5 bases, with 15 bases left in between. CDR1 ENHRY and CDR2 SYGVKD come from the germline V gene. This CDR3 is CATISRFHEQYF. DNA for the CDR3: TGTGCCACCATTTCCAGGTTCCACGAGCAGTACTTC.

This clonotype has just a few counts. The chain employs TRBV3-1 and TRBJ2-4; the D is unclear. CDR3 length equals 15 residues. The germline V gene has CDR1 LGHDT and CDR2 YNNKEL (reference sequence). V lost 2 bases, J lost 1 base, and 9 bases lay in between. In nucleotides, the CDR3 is TGTGCCAGCAGCCAAATATCCCTGGCCAAAAACATTCAGTACTTC. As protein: CASSQISLAKNIQYF.